The 26 T cell receptor beta chains listed next were all sequenced from one sample in a study of blood T cell repertoires in COVID-19. Sequencing used immunoSEQ multiplex PCR; TCRdb keeps in-frame clones, though not all of them. This table holds about 130,000 clones, about four fifths found once. The sequenced sample consisted of peripheral blood. These receptors came from a man between 60 and 75 years old with acute or convalescent COVID-19.

The rearrangement links TRBV18 to TRBJ2-1; D not resolved. The germline V and J ends were trimmed by 0 bases and 1 base, with 7 bases remaining between them. The CDR3 totals 15 residues. Germline loops: CDR1 KGHSH, CDR2 LQKENI. Here the CDR3 reads CASSPPSISYNEQFF. CDR3 DNA sequence: TGTGCCAGCTCACCACCTTCCATTTCCTACAATGAGCAGTTCTTC. The variable domain in full, with the rest retrieved from reference TRBV18 and TRBJ2-1, is NAGVMQNPRHLVRRRGQEARLRCSPMKGHSHVYWYRQLPEEGLKFMVYLQKENIIDESGMPKERFSAEFPKEGPSILRIQQVVRGDSAAYFCASSPPSISYNEQFFGPGTRLTVL.

As regards this clone: The same CDR3 is also encoded by other DNA sequences in this sample. This chain links TRBV18 with TRBJ1-2, with 10 bases lining up with TRBD1. Germline V gene sequence: CDR1 KGHSH, CDR2 LQKENI. V dropped 6 bases and J dropped 8; count of bases not matched to a gene: 6. This CDR3 has 13 residues. CDR3 in DNA: TGTGCCAGCTCCCGTGGGACAGGGGAAGGCTACACCTTC. The encoded protein is CASSRGTGEGYTF.

Only a few counts were recorded for this clone. The chain recombines TRBV5-1 with TRBJ1-2; 8 positions match TRBD1. V shed 4 bases and J 9 bases; nucleotides not matched to a gene: 8. The CDR3 contains 13 residues. Germline loops: CDR1 SGHRS, CDR2 YFSETQ. In DNA form, the CDR3 reads TGCGCCAGCAGCACCCCAGGGGGCGATCGCTACACCTTC. Translating gives CASSTPGGDRYTF.

This clone was seen only a few times. The chain uses TRBV27 and TRBJ1-4, with D unclear. This CDR3 contains 15 residues. Trimming removed 0 bases from V and 0 bases from J, with 5 bases in between. Germline lookup yields CDR1 MNHEY and CDR2 SMNVEV (reference sequence). CDR3 sequence (DNA): TGTGCCAGCAGTTTATCCTCCCCAACTAATGAAAAACTGTTTTTT. It is translated as CASSLSSPTNEKLFF.

Comments on this clone: A far larger clone is off by one base, so a read error is likely. The genes are TRBV2 and TRBJ2-7; TRBD1 matches at 7 bases. Germline V gene data show CDR1 as SNHLY and CDR2 as FYNNEI. V was pared by 6 bases and J by 0 bases, with 2 bases of the junction left unmatched. The CDR3 extends over 13 amino acids. This chain's CDR3 is CASSGDSSYEQYF. The CDR3 coding sequence is TGTGCCAGCAGCGGGGACAGCTCCTACGAGCAGTACTTC. Variable domain in full (rest from reference TRBV2 and TRBJ2-7): EPEVTQTPSHQVTQMGQEVILRCVPISNHLYFYWYRQILGQKVEFLVSFYNNEISEKSEIFDDQFSVERPDGSNFTLKIRSTKLEDSAMYFCASSGDSSYEQYFGPGTRLTVT.

This clone was recorded only once. The chain recombines TRBV7-9 with TRBJ1-4; possible D gene TRBD1, 5 bases. This CDR3 has 16 amino acids. CDR1 SEHNR and CDR2 FQNEAQ come from the germline V gene (reference sequence). V lost 1 base, J lost 0 bases, and 9 bases lay in between. The DNA for the CDR3 is TGTGCCAGCAGCTTAGTTTCAGGGACAACTAATGAAAAACTGTTTTTT. Residues: CASSLVSGTTNEKLFF.

This clone was seen only once. The V gene is TRBV18, the J gene TRBJ1-5; weak D call: TRBD1 (5 bases). V was pared by 3 bases and J by 4 bases, with 13 bases between. Germline V gene sequence: CDR1 KGHSH, CDR2 LQKENI. The CDR3 is 15 residues long. The CDR3 region is CASSPVEGRNQPQHF. The CDR3 DNA is TGTGCCAGCTCACCCGTGGAGGGACGGAATCAGCCCCAGCATTTT.

This chain joins TRBV9 and TRBJ2-1, with no clear D. Between the trimmed V and J ends, which lost 3 bases and 5 bases, there was a span of 9 bases. From germline, CDR1 is SGDLS and CDR2 YYNGEE. The CDR3 loop spans 13 amino acids. CDR3 sequence (DNA): TGTGCCAGCAGCGCCCGGGTCCACAATGAGCAGTTCTTC. As protein: CASSARVHNEQFF.

This sequence joins TRBV15 and TRBJ2-1; maybe TRBD1 (6 bases). Germline lookup yields CDR1 LNHNV and CDR2 YYDKDF (reference sequence). V dropped 1 base and J dropped 6 bases, with 13 bases sitting between them. The CDR3 loop spans 15 amino acids. Written as DNA, the CDR3 is TGTGCCACCAGCAGAGGGTGGGGGCAGGCCAATGAGCAGTTCTTC. Residues: CATSRGWGQANEQFF.

This chain uses TRBV6-5 with TRBJ1-1; TRBD1 might be the D (6 bases). V lost 7 bases and J 1 base, leaving 16 bases between the germline ends. The CDR3 has 15 residues. From germline, CDR1 is MNHEY and CDR2 SVGAGI. For the CDR3, the DNA is TGTGCCAGCAAGAGTGGGGCGACAGGGAACACTGAAGCTTTCTTT. Amino acid sequence: CASKSGATGNTEAFF.

The chain carries TRBV9 and TRBJ2-1; TRBD2 agrees at 8 bases. There are 15 residues in the CDR3. Trimming cost V 4 bases and J 7 bases; bases outside gene matches: 10. In germline, CDR1 is SGDLS, CDR2 YYNGEE. The DNA for the CDR3 is TGTGCCAGCAGCCTATCTAGACTAGCGAAGAATGAGCAGTTCTTC. Protein product: CASSLSRLAKNEQFF.

This clone was detected a few times. This chain connects TRBV10-2 to TRBJ1-1; D possibly corresponds to TRBD1 (5 bases). Trimming stripped 6 bases from V and 3 bases from J, with 11 bases between. This CDR3 has 13 residues. Looked up from germline, CDR1 is WSHSY and CDR2 is SAAADI. The CDR3 loop is CASRQGADTEAFF. Written as DNA, the CDR3 is TGCGCCAGCAGGCAGGGTGCTGACACTGAAGCTTTCTTT.

The gene calls are TRBV24-1 and TRBJ2-1, with D maybe TRBD2 (5 bases). In germline, CDR1 is KGHDR, CDR2 SFDVKD. Trimming took off 6 bases at V and 2 bases at J, with 16 bases between the two ends. The CDR3 has 16 amino acids. The CDR3 DNA reads TGTGCCACCAGTAACAATGGGGAGTACACCTACAATGAGCAGTTCTTC. Its protein is CATSNNGEYTYNEQFF.

The chain combines TRBV24-1 with TRBJ2-2; 10 bases are a match to TRBD1. There are 19 residues in the CDR3. The J segment lost 7 bases and the V segment lost 1 base, leaving 14 bases of the junction unmatched. Germline CDR1 and CDR2: KGHDR and SFDVKD. In DNA form, the CDR3 reads TGTGCCACCAGTGATTTAAGGCCTGGGGACAGGGGCACGGGCGGGGAGCTGTTTTTT. It is translated as CATSDLRPGDRGTGGELFF.

This clone is a singleton in its sample. The rearrangement joins TRBV3-1 (or the pseudogene TRBV3-2) to TRBJ2-3, with 12 nucleotides matching TRBD1. The V and J ends lost 0 bases and 1 base, in that order; junction bases with no gene match: 5. Germline CDR1 LGHDT, CDR2 YNNKEL (reference sequence). The length of the CDR3 is 18 residues. CDR3 in DNA: TGTGCCAGCAGCCAAGAGGGGACAGGGGGCGCGGGCACAGATACGCAGTATTTT. Protein sequence: CASSQEGTGGAGTDTQYF.

In its sample, this clone was seen a few times. J is TRBJ2-7 and V is TRBV4-1; D may be TRBD1 (6 bases). The CDR3 spans 17 residues. Germline V gene data show CDR1 as MGHRA and CDR2 as YSYEKL. Trimming took 2 bases from V and 5 from J, leaving 22 bases between them. CDR3 region: CASSQPLTGSFGNEQYF. The CDR3, as DNA: TGCGCCAGCAGCCAACCACTTACAGGGAGTTTTGGGAACGAGCAGTACTTC.

The chain uses TRBV9 and TRBJ2-7; 8 bases are shared with TRBD2. There are 15 residues in the CDR3. CDR1 is SGDLS and CDR2 is YYNGEE in the germline V gene. Trimming removed 4 bases from V and 1 base from J; junction bases left unmatched: 7. This CDR3 reads CASSPLGLDSYEQYF. The CDR3 DNA follows: TGTGCCAGCAGCCCTCTGGGACTAGATTCCTACGAGCAGTACTTC.

The chain is built from TRBV6-5 and TRBJ2-3, with 8 nucleotides matching TRBD2. The germline V gene encodes CDR1 MNHEY and CDR2 SVGAGI. The trim removed 6 bases at V and 0 bases at J, leaving 5 bases unmatched. The CDR3 runs to 15 residues. The CDR3 DNA sequence: TGTGCCAGCAGACTTAGCGGGGCTAGCACAGATACGCAGTATTTT. This gives the protein CASRLSGASTDTQYF.

V is TRBV28 and J is TRBJ1-2, with D possibly TRBD1 on 6 matching bases. The CDR3 spans 16 residues. The V end was cut by 5 bases, the J end by 4 bases, with 20 bases between. Germline V CDR1 and CDR2: MDHEN, SYDVKM. As DNA, the CDR3 is TGTGCCAGCAGTATACCCGGATTCACAGGGCGCTATGGCTACACCTTC. Its translation is CASSIPGFTGRYGYTF.

CDR3 nucleotides: TGTGCCAGCAGTTACTCGGCAGAAAGCACTGAAGCTTTCTTT. This gives the protein CASSYSAESTEAFF. V is TRBV6-5 and J is TRBJ1-1; D not certain. V was shortened by 0 bases and J by 4 bases, with 9 bases between the two germline ends. This CDR3 has 14 residues. The V gene's germline CDR1 is MNHEY and CDR2 SVGAGI.

The chain has TRBV3-1 (or the pseudogene TRBV3-2) and TRBJ2-6, with D possibly being TRBD1 (6 bases). V lost 0 bases, J lost 2 bases, and 11 bases lay in between. Germline V gives CDR1 LGHDT, CDR2 YNNKEL (reference sequence). There are 17 residues in the CDR3. CDR3 protein: CASSQDLGAAGANVLTF. DNA of the CDR3: TGTGCCAGCAGCCAAGATCTGGGGGCGGCTGGGGCCAACGTCCTGACTTTC.

The rearrangement uses TRBV5-1 and TRBJ1-1; 7 bases map to TRBD1. V lost 4 bases to trimming and J lost 3 bases; unmatched junction nucleotides: 6. CDR1 SGHRS and CDR2 YFSETQ come from the germline V gene. This CDR3 is 14 amino acids long. Written as DNA, the CDR3 is TGCGCCAGCAGCCCGACAGGGTTTGACACTGAAGCTTTCTTT. This encodes CASSPTGFDTEAFF.

The chain employs TRBV12-3 or TRBV12-4 and TRBJ1-2, with D perhaps matching TRBD1 (6 bases). V was cut by 2 bases and J by 9 bases, with 13 bases left in between. The CDR3 runs 13 residues. The CDR3: CASSLSLTGRYTF. In DNA form, the CDR3 reads TGTGCCAGCAGTTTATCCTTGACAGGCCGCTACACCTTC.

The rearrangement joins TRBV5-1 to TRBJ1-1; D possibly corresponds to TRBD1 (6 bases). V dropped 1 base and J dropped 2 bases, with 9 bases sitting between them. This CDR3 has 14 residues. Germline V CDR1 and CDR2: SGHRS, YFSETQ. The CDR3 loop reads CASSLRTANTEAFF. CDR3 bases: TGCGCCAGCAGCTTGAGGACAGCCAACACTGAAGCTTTCTTT. The entire variable domain, with the rest obtained from reference TRBV5-1 and TRBJ1-1, is as follows: KAGVTQTPRYLIKTRGQQVTLSCSPISGHRSVSWYQQTPGQGLQFLFEYFSETQRNKGNFPGRFSGRQFSNSRSEMNVSTLELGDSALYLCASSLRTANTEAFFGQGTRLTVV.

This clone was counted a few times. The V call is TRBV28, the J call TRBJ1-2; unclear D gene. The CDR3 is made up of 14 amino acids. The V gene lost 2 bases and the J gene lost 8 bases, with 15 bases spanning the gap. Germline CDR1 reads MDHEN; CDR2 reads SYDVKM. The CDR3 is CASSLLSRGDGYTF. The DNA for the CDR3 is TGTGCCAGCAGTTTACTATCTCGGGGAGACGGCTACACCTTC.

CDR3 DNA: TGTGCCAGCAGCTTTGGAGGGGCGCCTGCCGAGCAGTACTTC. It yields the protein CASSFGGAPAEQYF. The V call is TRBV5-6, the J call TRBJ2-7, with D perhaps TRBD2 (6 bases). Trimming removed 2 bases from V and 6 bases from J, with 15 bases in between. CDR1 is SGHDT and CDR2 is YYEEEE in the germline V gene. The CDR3 has 14 amino acids.